This T cell receptor beta chain was recovered during a study of blood T cell repertoires in COVID-19 (dated by TCRdb to 2018 to 2020). Context from the whole study: Collaborator samples came from the United States, Italy and Spain and covered acute and convalescent phases of COVID-19. The prospective study material was composed of cDNA or gDNA derived from T cells, B-cell-depleted T cells, or PBMCs. A de-identified subject ID, COVID-19 status, age in years and sex were almost always included in the sample metadata. The dataset comprised deeply sampled blood TCRbeta repertoires from subjects exposed to, actively infected with, or recovered from COVID-19. Samples came from the ongoing ImmuneRACE study (first 160 participants) plus 1,254 subjects from 6 global collaborators. Where HLA class I and class II types were available, the types were taken from metadata supplied by the sample provider, not from assay-based typing. The repertoires were released in a freely available public database meant as a resource for research on the immune response to SARS-CoV-2.

On this clone itself: What antigen it recognizes has not been identified. One base away there is no much larger clone; base qualities are not given.

Whole blood was collected in K2EDTA tubes by collaborating institutions according to the institutions' own protocols. For TCRbeta analysis, collaborators shipped samples as frozen whole blood, isolated PBMCs, or DNA extracted from either of those sample types. TCRbeta CDR3 regions were amplified from genomic DNA by means of the immunoSEQ Assay, a bias-controlled multiplex PCR. Per the source publication's procedure: The number of nucleated cells in each sample was estimated from the amplification of reference gene primers within the assay. Sequence reads were collapsed and filtered to measure the absolute abundance of every unique TCRbeta CDR3 rearrangement. Productive Simpson clonality was computed per sample as the square root of Simpson's diversity index over productive rearrangements. In TCRdb, the immuneACCESS table is reduced to in-frame sequences with V and J assigned. These tables do not hold every clone; where another copy was compared, an unresolved V gene accounts for under half, and the others remain unexplained. The V and J calls and the clone size are those of that table, but D and trimming were determined from the DNA. This sample gives around 140,000 clones in total; about 83% of them show up just once. The top ten clones comprise around a sixth of the sample.

V is pruned by 6 bases and J by 8 bases, leaving 9 bases of the junction without a gene match. Per the germline V gene, SNHLY is the CDR1 and FYNNEI is the CDR2. Inclusive of the bounding cysteine and phenylalanine, the CDR3 is 13 residues long. This entry keeps only the CDR3 DNA: 39 bases, framed from base 1. Summary of the overall study and its limitations: The amount of clinical and demographic metadata varied by source and participant and was provided uncurated.

Sequencing was performed on peripheral blood. The source of this sequence is a man aged 45-60 years with acute or convalescent COVID-19. The rearranged segments are TRBV2 and TRBJ1-2, and 7 bases in between align with TRBD1. The CDR3 is CASSIGQAQGYTF. The sequenced DNA: TGTGCCAGCAGCATCGGACAGGCACAAGGCTACACCTTC.